The present TCR beta chain was sequenced within a study of alternative splicing in chronic myeloid leukemia remission (dated by TCRdb to 2020 to 2021). In the study overall: Remission specimens from the trials were collected at major or complete molecular response, at 12 or 24 months of TKI therapy. Total leukocytes from peripheral blood collected in EDTA were used as the trial diagnostic specimens. The median age was around 50 years at diagnosis, around 60 at remission and 35 to 40 for the healthy controls. The RESIST (imatinib), ENESTxtnd (nilotinib) and PINNACLE (nilotinib plus pegylated interferon) trials supplied about 9 diagnostic specimens along with matched remission specimens. For diagnosis, remission and control samples alike, total RNA was extracted from peripheral blood mononuclear cells using Trizol. Female/male counts of 11/5 were recorded for diagnosis samples, 8/3 for remission samples and 2/4 for controls. Peripheral blood from chronic-phase CML patients at diagnosis and remission was profiled by RNA sequencing and compared with healthy donors. Nine CML samples, seven diagnostic and two matched remission, came from the French Persistem study.

In light of the paper, this sample's time point label describes: major or complete molecular response after front-line TKI therapy. Roughly 16 CML patients were included in the patient cohort, and matched post-remission samples were retrieved for a subset of these patients. Here is what the overall study found, with its caveats: At remission, blood cell composition was found to be reconfigured to resemble that of lymphoid cell-enriched normal controls. Blood cell composition differed strongly by timepoint, shifting from myeloid progenitor enrichment at diagnosis to mature lymphoid enrichment at remission.

A note on this clonotype: Its antigen is not yet known.

Reading the germline V gene gives CDR1 SQVTM and CDR2 ANQGSEA. The CDR3 runs 13 residues from the cysteine to the phenylalanine. The protein alone is recorded here. The library was obtained by bulk RNA-seq. The TruSeq Stranded RNA sample prep kit was used to generate libraries of poly-A-enriched mRNA from an input of roughly 1 ug total RNA. Every sample was sequenced in triplicate, with paired-end sequencing run on a HiSeq 2500. Each mate in the RNA-seq data had a read length of 125 nucleotides. As for how the authors treated the data: Reads were trimmed and aligned to hg38 using STAR v2.7, and quality control was done with FASTQC, RSeQC and multiqc. Salmon 0.14.1 was used to quantify gene expression levels as transcripts per million (TPM). Principal component analysis suggested that transcriptomic profiles were not driven by trial, library batch, sequencing batch, treatment regimen or sex. Reads reprocessed by TCRdb are summarized as one entry per CDR3 protein sequence, and DNA is absent. Clone size and V and J calls follow TCRdb, not the original study. Within this sample are about 240 distinct CDR3 sequences, with approximately 92% of them counted one time only. Of the sample, 25% to 35% is held by the ten largest clones.

The chain employs TRBV29-1 and TRBJ1-5; as DNA is missing, the TRBD1 call by TCRdb cannot be tested. This material consisted of PBMCs or total blood leukocytes (not recorded which), taken during remission. This receptor was taken from an adult with chronic myeloid leukemia. The CDR3 sequence is CSVDTGVNQPQHF.